This entry concerns a single T cell receptor (beta chain). Its antigen remains unidentified. These data are taken from a study of read filtering for tumor transcriptome and immune sequencing. Study-wide background: Eight or nine patients were R-ISS I, 16 were R-ISS II, over 5 were R-ISS III. IR-seq gave about 3.5 to 10.27 million TCR reads per sample; RNA-seq gave about 80 to 1,300. Overall study findings and caveats: IR-seq and RNA-seq agreed better without single-read clonotypes.

This library used roughly 400 ng RNA and molecular barcoded adaptors spanning alpha/delta and beta/gamma chains. TCRdb re-analysed the reads in MiXCR, keeping a single row per CDR3 protein. Found here are roughly 130,000 distinct CDR3 sequences, 13% of them singletons; the top ten hold more than 9.5%. The CDR3 has 14 amino acids. Trimming cost V 3 bases and J 5 bases; bases outside gene matches: 4. CDR1 is DFQATT and CDR2 is SNEGSKA in the germline V gene (reference sequence). Sequenced: a population of CD138-negative cells sorted from bone marrow. V is TRBV20-1 and J is TRBJ2-7, with 13 bases that match TRBD2. The clonotype was recovered from a donor aged 40 or over with multiple myeloma. CDR3 sequence reads: CSASRTSGSNEQYF. Here the CDR3 DNA reads TGCAGTGCTAGTAGGACTAGCGGGAGTAACGAGCAGTACTTC.